This TCR beta chain was sequenced during a study of blood T cell repertoires in COVID-19. Study context: In each case, the material was cDNA or gDNA derived from T cells, B-cell-depleted T cells, or PBMCs.

Study processing details: Reference gene primer amplification in the assay estimated nucleated cell counts. Profiled with immunoSEQ multiplex PCR; TCRdb holds only in-frame clones, not every one. That table supplies the V and J calls and clone size; D and trimming were determined from the DNA. The table shows under 300,000 clones, with around 90% occurring only once. The length of the CDR3 is 11 residues. V dropped 4 bases and J dropped 8 bases, with 8 bases sitting between them. From germline, CDR1 is MGHRA and CDR2 YSYEKL. This chain uses TRBV4-1 with TRBJ1-2; weak D call: TRBD1 (5 bases). This TCR was sampled from a young man with COVID-19, enrolled during active disease. Sequencing used peripheral blood. The CDR3, as DNA: TGCGCCAGCAGCCCGGGGGTCGGCTACACCTTC. It specifies CASSPGVGYTF.